The present TCR beta chain was sequenced within a study of OX40 agonist ivuxolimab in advanced cancers. Cycle 7 day 1, cycle 4 day 1, and baseline were the timepoints at which blood was sampled. Method: immunoSEQ multiplex PCR; TCRdb's copy keeps in-frame clones and lacks some. The table has around 150,000 clones, around 93% seen once. This CDR3 region has 12 residues. In germline, CDR1 is MNHNS, CDR2 SASEGT. V shed 6 bases and J shed 7 bases, with 12 bases lying between them. The chain combines TRBV6-1 with TRBJ2-5; unclear D gene. This TCR derives from an adult with an advanced solid tumor such as melanoma, head and neck, liver or kidney cancer. Source: CD4+ or CD8+ T cells sorted from blood, taken in a trial of the OX40 agonist ivuxolimab. The DNA of the CDR3 is TGTGCCAGCAGGTACAGCCCCGGGACCCAGTACTTC. The encoded protein is CASRYSPGTQYF.